These T cell receptor beta chains were read from a single sample in a study of T-cell memory formation after mild COVID-19. TCRdb reprocessed the 5' RACE reads with MiXCR, giving one entry per CDR3 protein. The sample records roughly 600,000 distinct CDR3 sequences, 15% to 20% being singletons. The sample comprised PBMCs or a T cell subset sorted from them (not recorded which). The receptors were sampled from an adult woman who had mild COVID-19 (a few samples of this study predate the infection). Cell type and time point are not known. CDR3s include the opening cysteine and the closing phenylalanine or tryptophan. D genes are given only for firm matches. A clone size is listed for some rows: how often the clone was seen (once, few, many), or a class if it is expanded.

.	TRBD2	TRBV11-2	TRBJ2-2	TGTGCCAGCAGCGGACTAGCGGGAGGGGGGGTCGCCGGGGAGCTGTTTTTT	CASSGLAGGGVAGELFF
.	.	TRBV6-4	TRBJ2-7	TGTGCCCCTTTTGACGCGCGCGAGCAGTACTTC	CAPFDAREQYF
few	.	TRBV20-1	TRBJ2-7	TGCAGTGCTAGCGGGGGACCGGGTTACGAGCAGTACTTC	CSASGGPGYEQYF
few	TRBD2	TRBV7-2	TRBJ2-1	TGTGCCAGCAGCCCCGCCCCGGGACTAGGCAATGAGCAGTTCTTC	CASSPAPGLGNEQFF
.	.	TRBV24-1	TRBJ2-5	TGTGCCACCAGTGATGGGCAGGGGCAAGAGACCCAGTACTTC	CATSDGQGQETQYF
.	.	TRBV12-3/TRBV12-4	TRBJ2-3	TGTGCCACCCAGGACAATACGCAGTATTTT	CATQDNTQYF
.	.	TRBV30	TRBJ1-1	TGTGCCTGGAGTACGAGGCGGGGCTCGAACACTGAAGCTTTCTTT	CAWSTRRGSNTEAFF
many	.	TRBV12-3/TRBV12-4	TRBJ2-4	TGTGCCAGCAGTTTAGGGGTCTTAGCCAAAAACATTCAGTACTTC	CASSLGVLAKNIQYF
few	TRBD1	TRBV29-1	TRBJ1-2	TGCAGCGTTGAAAACGACAGGGCCTATGGCTACACCTTC	CSVENDRAYGYTF
many	.	TRBV11-2	TRBJ2-1	TGTGCCAGCAGCTTACATGGACAGCACAATGAGCAGTTCTTC	CASSLHGQHNEQFF
.	.	TRBV20-1	TRBJ1-2	TGCAGTGCCCGGAATGGAGGCTACACCTTC	CSARNGGYTF
few	TRBD1	TRBV4-1	TRBJ1-1	TGCGCCAGCAGCCGGGGACAGGGTTATGGCACTGAAGCTTTCTTT	CASSRGQGYGTEAFF
.	.	TRBV5-6	TRBJ1-2	TGTGCCAGCAGCTTGGTTGGAATGAACTATGGCTACACCTTC	CASSLVGMNYGYTF
.	TRBD1	TRBV30	TRBJ1-5	TGTGCCTGGACCCCGACAGGGTTACGCAATCAGCCCCAGCATTTT	CAWTPTGLRNQPQHF
.	.	TRBV5-5	TRBJ1-3	TGTGCCAGCAGCTTGGGTATGGGGGAAAGCTACTCTGGAAACACCATATATTTT	CASSLGMGESYSGNTIYF
many	.	TRBV12-3/TRBV12-4	TRBJ1-2	TGTGCCAGCAGTTTCAGGCGGAACTATGGCTACACCTTC	CASSFRRNYGYTF
.	.	TRBV29-1	TRBJ2-1	TGCAGCGTCGTAAGCTCCTACAATGAGCAGTTCTTC	CSVVSSYNEQFF
.	TRBD2	TRBV20-1	TRBJ2-2	TGCAGTGCTGTCGGACCTAGCGGAAAGAGGGGGGAGCTGTTTTTT	CSAVGPSGKRGELFF
.	TRBD1	TRBV6-2/TRBV6-3	TRBJ1-1	TGTGCCAGCAGTTACGAAGTGGGACAGGGCATCACGAACACTGAAGCTTTCTTT	CASSYEVGQGITNTEAFF
.	TRBD2	TRBV29-1	TRBJ2-3	TGCAGCGTTCTTGCAGGGACTATCACAGATACGCAGTATTTT	CSVLAGTITDTQYF
.	.	TRBV12-3/TRBV12-4	TRBJ2-5	TGTGCCAGCAGTTTAGCCCGGATAAGAGAGAAGCAGGAGACCCAGTACTTC	CASSLARIREKQETQYF
.	.	TRBV29-1	TRBJ2-6	TGCAGCGCTCGGGGTGGGAGTACTGGGGCCAACGTCCTGACTTTC	CSARGGSTGANVLTF
.	TRBD2	TRBV12-3/TRBV12-4	TRBJ2-7	TGTGCCAGCAGCCTAGGTAGCGGGGGACCAACCTACGAGCAGTACTTC	CASSLGSGGPTYEQYF
few	TRBD1	TRBV4-1	TRBJ1-2	TGCGCCAGCAGCCCAACCGGGACAGAATATGGCTACACCTTC	CASSPTGTEYGYTF
many	.	TRBV27	TRBJ2-6	TGTGCCAGCAGTTTAAGGGTATCTGGGGCCAACGTCCTGACTTTC	CASSLRVSGANVLTF
.	.	TRBV10-3	TRBJ2-3	TGTGCCATCAGTCCGGACAGATACCTTTCAGATACGCAGTATTTT	CAISPDRYLSDTQYF
.	TRBD1	TRBV6-2/TRBV6-3	TRBJ1-1	TGTGCCAGCACCGCATGGTACAGGGGCCAAGAAGCTTTCTTT	CASTAWYRGQEAFF
.	TRBD1	TRBV6-2/TRBV6-3	TRBJ2-3	TGTGCCAGCAGTTGGGGGACAGGGGGCGCAAATACGCAGTATTTT	CASSWGTGGANTQYF
.	.	TRBV9	TRBJ1-1	TGTGCCAGCACACCTCAGGGAGTACGCATGAACACTGAAGCTTTCTTT	CASTPQGVRMNTEAFF
.	.	TRBV7-9	TRBJ2-3	TGTGCCAGTGTGACGAGTGGAGATACGCAGTATTTT	CASVTSGDTQYF
.	TRBD2	TRBV5-1	TRBJ2-3	TGCGCCAGCAGCTGGATAGCGGGAGGGAGCACAGATACGCAGTATTTT	CASSWIAGGSTDTQYF
.	.	TRBV3-1	TRBJ2-2	TGTGCCAGCAGCCATGGACAAATCCGGGGGACCGGGGAGCTGTTTTTT	CASSHGQIRGTGELFF
few	.	TRBV4-2	TRBJ2-1	TGTGCCAGCAGCCCACAGGGGGCGGGGGGCCACAATGAGCAGTTCTTC	CASSPQGAGGHNEQFF
many	.	TRBV7-8	TRBJ2-3	TGTGCCAGCAGCTTAGCGCGGTCAAACACACAGGGTACGCAGTATTTT	CASSLARSNTQGTQYF
.	.	TRBV12-3/TRBV12-4	TRBJ1-5	TGTGCCAGCAGTTTGAAACAGACTAGCAATCAGCCCCAGCATTTT	CASSLKQTSNQPQHF
.	.	TRBV15	TRBJ1-5	TGTGCCACCAGCTCCCATGGGGTTCGGGGTCAGCCCCAGCATTTT	CATSSHGVRGQPQHF
.	TRBD1	TRBV12-3/TRBV12-4	TRBJ2-5	TGTGCCAGCAGTCGGGACAGGGGATACCAAGAGACCCAGTACTTC	CASSRDRGYQETQYF
.	TRBD1	TRBV6-6	TRBJ2-7	TGTGCCAGCAGTTCCCTTGGGACAGGGGAGCAGTACTTC	CASSSLGTGEQYF
.	TRBD2	TRBV11-2	TRBJ2-5	TGTGCCAGCAGCCAGGTGGGACTAGCGGGAGTCGAGACCCAGTACTTC	CASSQVGLAGVETQYF
.	.	TRBV19	TRBJ2-6	TGTGCCAGTAGTGCCAGACAGAGTAGTACCTCTGGGGCCAACGTCCTGACTTTC	CASSARQSSTSGANVLTF
few	.	TRBV27	TRBJ1-1	TGTGCCAGCACCCGCCGGGGGATGGACACTGAAGCTTTCTTT	CASTRRGMDTEAFF
few	TRBD1	TRBV4-1	TRBJ2-7	TGCGCCAGCAGCCAGACGGACAGGGCCTCACACGAGCAGTACTTC	CASSQTDRASHEQYF
.	TRBD1	TRBV15	TRBJ2-2	TGTGCCACCAGCAGTAAGGACAGGGTTTATTATACCGGGGAGCTGTTTTTT	CATSSKDRVYYTGELFF
.	.	TRBV6-2/TRBV6-3	TRBJ2-1	TGTGCCAGCAATTACGGGTGGGGTGAGCAGTTCTTC	CASNYGWGEQFF
.	TRBD2	TRBV5-4	TRBJ2-1	TGTGCCAGCAGCTTGGATAGCGGGATAAAGTTCTTC	CASSLDSGIKFF
.	.	TRBV20-1	TRBJ2-7	TGCAGTGCTAGTATACGGGTTTCTCCTTCCTACGAGCAGTACTTC	CSASIRVSPSYEQYF
.	.	TRBV5-1	TRBJ2-7	TGCGCCAGCAGCTTGGGATGGGGGGCCTACGAGCAGTACTTC	CASSLGWGAYEQYF
.	.	TRBV18	TRBJ2-7	TGTGCCAGCTCAACCGACAGAAACTTAGAGCAGTACTTC	CASSTDRNLEQYF
.	.	TRBV7-2	TRBJ2-3	TGTGCCAGCAGCTGGGACGGGGATACGCAGTATTTT	CASSWDGDTQYF
few	TRBD1	TRBV20-1	TRBJ2-6	TGCAGTGCTCAGGCAAGGGGGCCCAGTGGGGCCAACGTCCTGACTTTC	CSAQARGPSGANVLTF
.	TRBD2	TRBV11-2	TRBJ2-1	TGTGCCAGCAGGTCTCACGGACTAGCGCGGACCAATGAGCAGTTCTTC	CASRSHGLARTNEQFF
few	.	TRBV20-1	TRBJ1-4	TGCAGTGCTAGTTCCCCTAATGAAAAACTGTTTTTT	CSASSPNEKLFF
.	.	TRBV30	TRBJ1-1	TGTGCCTGGATTCCCGGGATAACCCTTCCCAGGGTGAACACTGAAGCTTTTTTT	CAWIPGITLPRVNTEAFF
few	TRBD2	TRBV6-2/TRBV6-3	TRBJ2-1	TGTGCCAGCAGTTACTCCATTTTTGGGGGACTAGCGGGAGAATCCTACAATGAGCAGTTCTTC	CASSYSIFGGLAGESYNEQFF
.	TRBD2	TRBV4-3	TRBJ2-5	TGCGCCAGCAGCCCGGGGACTAGCAGGATTGAGACCCAGTACTTC	CASSPGTSRIETQYF
many	TRBD1	TRBV20-1	TRBJ2-5	TGCAGTGCCCCTTCAGGGGGAAACTCCGAGACCCAGTACTTC	CSAPSGGNSETQYF
few	TRBD1	TRBV6-6	TRBJ1-5	TGTGCCAGCAGTTCCTCCGGGACAGAGATCAATCAGCCCCAGCATTTT	CASSSSGTEINQPQHF
.	.	TRBV15	TRBJ2-2	TGTGCCACCAGCAATCCCGGACGGGCGAACACCGGGGAGCTGTTTTTT	CATSNPGRANTGELFF
.	.	TRBV6-2/TRBV6-3	TRBJ2-7	TGTGCCAGCAGTTTTCCCACAGGGCTCAGGATATACGAGCAGTACTTC	CASSFPTGLRIYEQYF
.	.	TRBV29-1	TRBJ2-2	TGCAGCGTTGGTCCGACCCATAACACCGGGGAGCTGTTTTTT	CSVGPTHNTGELFF